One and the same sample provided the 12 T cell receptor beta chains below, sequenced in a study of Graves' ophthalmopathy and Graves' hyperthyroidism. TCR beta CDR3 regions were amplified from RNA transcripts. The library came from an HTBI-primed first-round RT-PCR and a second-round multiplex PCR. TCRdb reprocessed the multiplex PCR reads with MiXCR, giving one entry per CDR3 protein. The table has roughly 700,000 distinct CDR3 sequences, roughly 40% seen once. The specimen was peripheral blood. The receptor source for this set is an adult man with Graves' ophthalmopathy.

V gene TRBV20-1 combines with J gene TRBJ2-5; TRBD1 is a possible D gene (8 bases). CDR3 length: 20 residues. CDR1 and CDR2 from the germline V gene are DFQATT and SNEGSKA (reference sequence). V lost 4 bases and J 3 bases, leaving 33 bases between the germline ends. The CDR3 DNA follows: TGCAGTGCTACCGAGGTGGCAGGGGGCGGTGGGACTAACATTAAAGAGACCCAGTACTTC. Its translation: CSATEVAGGGGTNIKETQYF.

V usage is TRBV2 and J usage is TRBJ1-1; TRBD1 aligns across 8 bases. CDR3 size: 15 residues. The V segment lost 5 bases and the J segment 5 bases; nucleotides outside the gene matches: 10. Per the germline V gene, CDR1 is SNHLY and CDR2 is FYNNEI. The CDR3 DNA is TGTGCCAGCAGTTTAAAAGGCAGGGGGCAAACTGAAGCTTTCTTT. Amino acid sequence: CASSLKGRGQTEAFF.

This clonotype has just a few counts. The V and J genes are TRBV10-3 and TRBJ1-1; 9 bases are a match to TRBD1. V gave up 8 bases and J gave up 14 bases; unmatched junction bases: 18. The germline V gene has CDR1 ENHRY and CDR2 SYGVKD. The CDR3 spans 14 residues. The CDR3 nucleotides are TGTGCCATCTCCCGGGACAGGGTAGACAATGAGCAGTTCTTT. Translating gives CAISRDRVDNEQFF.

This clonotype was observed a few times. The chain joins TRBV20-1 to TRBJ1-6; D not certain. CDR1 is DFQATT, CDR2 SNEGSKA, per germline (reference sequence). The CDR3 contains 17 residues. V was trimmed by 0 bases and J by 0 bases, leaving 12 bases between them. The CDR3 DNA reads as TGCAGTGCTAGAGATCGACCGTCGAGCTCCTATAATTCACCCCTCCACTTT. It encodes CSARDRPSSSYNSPLHF.

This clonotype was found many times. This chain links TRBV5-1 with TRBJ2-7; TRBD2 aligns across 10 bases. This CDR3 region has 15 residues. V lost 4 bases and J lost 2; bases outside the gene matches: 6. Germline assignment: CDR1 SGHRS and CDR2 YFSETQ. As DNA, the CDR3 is TGCGCCAGCAGCCCCGGACTAGCGGAACCCTACGAGCAGTACTTC. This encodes CASSPGLAEPYEQYF. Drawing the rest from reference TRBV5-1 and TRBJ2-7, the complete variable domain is KAGVTQTPRYLIKTRGQQVTLSCSPISGHRSVSWYQQTPGQGLQFLFEYFSETQRNKGNFPGRFSGRQFSNSRSEMNVSTLELGDSALYLCASSPGLAEPYEQYFGPGTRLTVT.

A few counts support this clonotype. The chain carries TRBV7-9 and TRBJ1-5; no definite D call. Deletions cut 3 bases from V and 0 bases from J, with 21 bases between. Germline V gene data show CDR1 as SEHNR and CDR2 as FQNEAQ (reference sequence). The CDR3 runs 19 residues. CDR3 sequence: CASSLIYGPALYSNQPQHF. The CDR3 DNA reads TGTGCCAGCAGCTTGATTTACGGTCCCGCTTTATATAGCAATCAGCCCCAGCATTTT.

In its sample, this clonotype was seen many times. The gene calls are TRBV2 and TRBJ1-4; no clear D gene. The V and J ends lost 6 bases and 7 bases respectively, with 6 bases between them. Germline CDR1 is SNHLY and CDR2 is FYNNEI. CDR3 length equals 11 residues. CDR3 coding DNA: TGTGCCAGCAGGGTCTCTGAAAAACTGTTTTTT. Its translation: CASRVSEKLFF. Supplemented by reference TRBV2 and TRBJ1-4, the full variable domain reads EPEVTQTPSHQVTQMGQEVILRCVPISNHLYFYWYRQILGQKVEFLVSFYNNEISEKSEIFDDQFSVERPDGSNFTLKIRSTKLEDSAMYFCASRVSEKLFFGSGTQLSVL.

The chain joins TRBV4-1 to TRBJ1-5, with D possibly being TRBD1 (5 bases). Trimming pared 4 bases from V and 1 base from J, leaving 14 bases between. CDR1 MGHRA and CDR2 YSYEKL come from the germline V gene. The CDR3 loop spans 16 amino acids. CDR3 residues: CASSPGSGRSNQPQHF. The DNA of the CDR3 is TGCGCCAGCAGCCCCGGCTCAGGGAGGAGCAATCAGCCCCAGCATTTT.

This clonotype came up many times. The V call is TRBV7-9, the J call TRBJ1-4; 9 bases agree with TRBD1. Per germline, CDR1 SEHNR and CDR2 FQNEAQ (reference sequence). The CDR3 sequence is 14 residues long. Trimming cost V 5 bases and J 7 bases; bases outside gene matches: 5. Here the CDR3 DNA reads TGTGCCAGCAGCCCCGGACAGGGGAGTGAAAAACTGTTTTTT. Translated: CASSPGQGSEKLFF.

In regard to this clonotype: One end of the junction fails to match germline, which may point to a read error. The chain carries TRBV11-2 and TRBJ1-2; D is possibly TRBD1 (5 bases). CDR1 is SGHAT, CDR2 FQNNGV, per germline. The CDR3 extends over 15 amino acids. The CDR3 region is CASSQEDGGFGGYTF. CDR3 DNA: TGCGCCAGCAGCCAGGAGGACGGGGGGTTCGGTGGCTACACCTTC.

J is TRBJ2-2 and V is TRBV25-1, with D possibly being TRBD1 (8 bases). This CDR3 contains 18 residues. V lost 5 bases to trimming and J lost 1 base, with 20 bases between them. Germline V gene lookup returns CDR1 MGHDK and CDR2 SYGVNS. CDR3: CASSYQTGAGVNTGELFF. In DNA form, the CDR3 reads TGTGCCAGCAGTTACCAGACAGGGGCGGGGGTGAACACCGGGGAGCTGTTTTTT.

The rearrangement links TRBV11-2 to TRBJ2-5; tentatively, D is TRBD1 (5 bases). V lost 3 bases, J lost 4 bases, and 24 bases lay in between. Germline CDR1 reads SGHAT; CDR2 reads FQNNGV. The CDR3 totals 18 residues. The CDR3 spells CASSFPLLSGRMGETQYF. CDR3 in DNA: TGTGCCAGCAGCTTCCCTCTCCTTTCAGGGCGGATGGGAGAGACCCAGTACTTC.